This T cell receptor beta chain came from a study of shared clonotypes between healthy human individuals. TCRdb's copy holds only in-frame clones and misses some; the assay was immunoSEQ multiplex PCR. The sample carries about 1.1 million clones, approximately 80% recorded once. The CDR3 spans 12 residues. With 5 bases removed from V and 0 bases from J, the gap between germline ends came to 3 bases. Germline V gene sequence: CDR1 ENHRY, CDR2 SYGVKD. This TCR was sampled from a young man in good health. Some clones in this sample may be carry-over from other donors' samples. V usage is TRBV10-3 and J usage is TRBJ2-3; no definite D call. The sample was memory CD4+ T cells from PBMCs. Subset in this sample: CD45RA-negative fraction. This chain's CDR3 is CAISLSTDTQYF. The CDR3 region has the DNA TGTGCCATCAGTCTCAGCACAGATACGCAGTATTTT.